Below, 29 T cell receptor beta chains from the same sample are listed, as sequenced in a study of tumor and adjacent non-tumor tissue in lung cancer. TCRbeta libraries were built with three rounds of nested PCR, modified from ARM-PCR. TCRdb recomputed calls from the multiplex PCR reads with MiXCR, one row per CDR3 protein. The table lists 77,000 or so distinct CDR3 sequences, about 80% of them singletons. The template was RNA from unsorted bulk tissue. The normal lung tissue was taken more than 3 cm from the tumor edge. Sequencing was done on a sample of distant non-tumor lung tissue. All receptors come from a man between 65 and 80 years old with non-small cell lung cancer.

The chain is built from TRBV5-1 and TRBJ2-2; D not certain. V lost 0 bases and J lost 6, with 12 bases in between. Germline CDR1 reads SGHRS; CDR2 reads YFSETQ. This CDR3 contains 15 residues. The CDR3 spells CASSLGQCHSGELFF. The DNA for the CDR3 is TGCGCCAGCAGCTTGGGCCAGTGTCATTCCGGGGAGCTGTTTTTT.

The genes are TRBV7-8 and TRBJ2-1; D is uncertain. The V gene lost 6 bases and the J gene lost 8 bases, with 14 bases spanning the gap. The CDR3 is 13 residues long. Germline-derived CDR1 and CDR2 are SGHVS and FQNEAQ. CDR3 amino acids: CASRRGKTDEQFF. CDR3 DNA: TGTGCCAGCAGGCGAGGCAAGACTGATGAGCAGTTCTTC.

Notes on this clonotype: Given a much more abundant clone one base away, this may be a read error. The rearrangement links TRBV12-3 or TRBV12-4 to TRBJ2-7; D call uncertain. Trimming shortened V by 5 bases and J by 1 base, and 15 bases separated the two germline ends. The CDR3 runs to 15 residues. CDR3 loop: CASSRFQAYSYEQYF. DNA of the CDR3: TGTGCCAGCAGTAGGTTCCAGGCGTATTCCTACGAGCAGTACTTC.

By its share, this clonotype is medium-sized. The V and J genes are TRBV6-5 and TRBJ2-5, with 9 bases identical to TRBD1. The CDR3 contains 17 residues. Germline V gives CDR1 MNHEY, CDR2 SVGAGI. V was pared by 4 bases and J by 2 bases, with 11 bases of the junction left unmatched. The CDR3 DNA reads TGTGCCAGCAGTTCCGCCGGGACAGGGTTCCCACAAGAGACCCAGTACTTC. Its protein product is CASSSAGTGFPQETQYF.

Notes on this clonotype: A much more abundant neighbour one base away suggests this may be a read error. The rearrangement uses TRBV5-4 and TRBJ2-7; tentative D call: TRBD1 (6 bases). CDR1 SGHNT and CDR2 YYREEE come from the germline V gene (reference sequence). The CDR3 has 15 residues. CDR3 DNA: TGTGCCTGCAGCTTGGGGGCGCTAGCTCCTAACGAGCAGTACTTC. Protein sequence: CACSLGALAPNEQYF.

Turning to this clonotype: Compared with germline, one end of the junction differs, possibly owing to a read error. This chain links TRBV6-2 or TRBV6-3 with TRBJ1-1; D possibly corresponds to TRBD1 (6 bases). CDR3 size: 15 residues. Germline CDR1 is MNHEY and CDR2 is SVGEGT. This CDR3 is CASNFGQIGNTEAYF. DNA for the CDR3: TGTGCCAGCAATTTTGGACAGATCGGAAACACTGAAGCTTACTTT.

Regarding this clonotype: One end of the junction fails to match germline, which may point to a read error. V and J are TRBV30 and TRBJ1-1; D is perhaps TRBD1 (5 bases). The CDR3 length is 15 residues. The germline V gene encodes CDR1 GTSNPN and CDR2 SVGIG (reference sequence). The CDR3 protein is CTWSKPRTGGTEAFF. CDR3 coding DNA: TGTACCTGGAGCAAGCCCCGAACCGGGGGCACTGAAGCTTTCTTT.

This clonotype was seen more than once but under ten times. This may be a read error: a much more frequent sequence differs by one nucleotide. The chain carries TRBV4-1 and TRBJ1-5; D is undetermined. The V end was cut by 5 bases, the J end by 0 bases, with 20 bases between. The CDR3 has 18 residues. CDR1 is MGHRA and CDR2 is YSYEKL in the germline V gene. CDR3 in amino acids: CASSAGEGADYSNQPQHF. In DNA form, the CDR3 reads TGCGCCAGCAGCGCGGGAGAAGGCGCCGATTATAGCAATCAGCCCCAGCATTTT.

On this clonotype itself: The missing conserved phenylalanine or tryptophan at the end of this CDR3 makes a read error likely. The V and J genes are TRBV13 and TRBJ1-1, with no clear D. Germline CDR1 is PRHDT and CDR2 is FYEKMQ (reference sequence). The CDR3 runs 14 residues. Trimming stripped 3 bases from V and 4 bases from J, with 12 bases between. In DNA form, the CDR3 reads TGTGCCAGCAGCTTCCTGTTGCGGTCCACTGAAGCTTTCTAT. This translates into CASSFLLRSTEAFY.

CDR3 coding DNA: TGTGCCAGCAAGAGCGGATATACCTTCGAGCAGTACTTC. This gives the protein CASKSGYTFEQYF. J is TRBJ2-7 and V is TRBV6-2 or TRBV6-3; possibly TRBD2 for D (5 bases). Per germline, CDR1 MNHEY and CDR2 SVGEGT. Trimming cost V 7 bases and J 6 bases, with 16 bases left between them. The CDR3 is made up of 13 amino acids.

With respect to this clonotype: An end of the junction differs from the germline gene, which may be a read error. This sequence joins TRBV28 and TRBJ1-5; no clear D. Germline-derived CDR1 and CDR2 are MDHEN and SYDVKM. This CDR3 region has 14 residues. CDR3 protein: CAISLGLRNQPQHF. The CDR3 DNA follows: TGTGCCATCAGTTTAGGGTTAAGAAATCAGCCCCAGCATTTT.

Comments on this clonotype: One end of the junction varies from germline; a read error may be responsible. This rearrangement joins TRBV11-2 to TRBJ2-3; 7 bases are shared with TRBD2. CDR1 and CDR2 from the germline V gene are SGHAT and FQNNGV. The CDR3 is 15 residues long. CDR3 sequence reads: CSSSLDRGDTDAQYF. The CDR3 DNA reads TGTTCCAGCAGCTTAGATCGGGGGGATACAGATGCGCAGTATTTT.

A remark on this clonotype: Relative to the germline gene, one junction end is altered; a read error may explain this. This sequence joins TRBV11-3 and TRBJ2-1; 7 nucleotides align to TRBD2. The CDR3 has 16 amino acids. Per the germline V gene, CDR1 is SGHNT and CDR2 is YENEEA. CDR3 in DNA: TGTGCCAACAGCTTAGGTCCCACGGGGGGTAAGGATGAGCAGTTCTTC. It specifies CANSLGPTGGKDEQFF. The full variable domain, completed using reference TRBV11-3 and TRBJ2-1, is EAGVVQSPRYKIIEKKQPVAFWCNPISGHNTLYWYLQNLGQGPELLIRYENEEAVDDSQLPKDRFSAERLKGVDSTLKIQPAELGDSAVYLCANSLGPTGGKDEQFFGPGTRLTVL.

A note on this clonotype: An end of the junction does not agree with germline; a read error may underlie this. V usage is TRBV4-1 and J usage is TRBJ1-2; 8 bases are shared with TRBD1. Germline loops: CDR1 MGHRA, CDR2 YSYEKL. The CDR3 extends over 12 amino acids. CDR3 bases: TGCGACAGCAGCCTCAGGGGGCACGGATACACCTTC. Amino acid sequence: CDSSLRGHGYTF.

This chain connects TRBV28 to TRBJ1-6; the D is unclear. The germline CDR1 and CDR2 sequences are MDHEN and SYDVKM. V was clipped by 6 bases and J by 8 bases, with 14 bases between them. This CDR3 comprises 14 residues. The chain's CDR3 is CASSLGIADSPLHF. The CDR3 bases are TGTGCCAGCAGCTTAGGGATCGCGGATTCACCCCTCCACTTT.

In regard to this clonotype: Lacking the conserved final phenylalanine or tryptophan, this CDR3 likely reflects a read error. It is unclear where the CDR3 begins or ends on the DNA, so no DNA is shown, and the CDR3 is as TCRdb lists it. The rearrangement joins TRBV10-1 to TRBJ2-7. Germline values: CDR1 WNHNN, CDR2 SYGVQD (reference sequence). Both ends counted, the CDR3 spans 14 residues. Here the CDR3 reads CASSEPTSSYQQHL.

The J gene is TRBJ1-5, the V gene TRBV7-6; D unclear. CDR3 length: 14 residues. Germline lookup yields CDR1 SGHVS and CDR2 FNYEAQ. V lost 5 bases to trimming and J lost 3 bases, with 11 bases between them. The CDR3 region has the DNA TGTGCCAGCAGCGCAATTCCGAACAATCAGCCCCAGCATTTT. Its translation: CASSAIPNNQPQHF. Based on the CDR3 plus reference TRBV7-6 and TRBJ1-5, the full variable domain is GAGVSQSPRYKVTKRGQDVALRCDPISGHVSLYWYRQALGQGPEFLTYFNYEAQQDKSGLPNDRFSAERPEGSISTLTIQRTEQRDSAMYRCASSAIPNNQPQHFGDGTRLSIL.

On this clonotype itself: A read error may account for a junction end that differs from germline. The chain is built from TRBV6-4 and TRBJ2-3, with D possibly matching TRBD2 (6 bases). Germline values: CDR1 MRHNA, CDR2 SNTAGT. This CDR3 contains 13 residues. CDR3 amino acids: CASNDGSTDTQYF. The CDR3, as DNA: TGTGCCAGCAATGACGGGAGCACAGATACGCAATATTTT.

This clonotype was found a few times. A much larger clone differs by one base, so this may be a read error. In DNA form, the CDR3 reads TGTGCCAGCAGCTTGGGGCCGCATGATGGCTACACCTTC. This encodes CASSLGPHDGYTF. V gene TRBV5-4 combines with J gene TRBJ1-2; D is uncertain. This CDR3 spans 13 amino acids. The V gene lost 0 bases and the J gene lost 6 bases, with 9 bases spanning the gap. Germline CDR1 is SGHNT and CDR2 is YYREEE (reference sequence).

This clonotype was seen just once. This sequence may be a read error, since a much larger clone differs from it by one base. The chain carries TRBV20-1 and TRBJ1-6; D remains unclear. The CDR3 length is 14 residues. The germline gives CDR1 DFQATT, CDR2 SNEGSKA (reference sequence). CDR3 sequence reads: CSARRASYNSPLNF. CDR3 DNA: TGCAGTGCTAGGAGGGCCTCTTATAATTCACCCCTCAACTTT.

In its sample, this clonotype was seen a few times. The junction departs from germline at one end; a sequencing error may be responsible. The rearrangement links TRBV6-6 to TRBJ1-5; D unclear. The CDR3 covers 12 residues. Germline-derived CDR1 and CDR2 are MNHNY and SVGAGI (reference sequence). CDR3 coding DNA: TGTGCCAGCAGTCCTAGCAATCAGCACCAGCATTTT. Translating it yields CASSPSNQHQHF.

On this clonotype itself: A much larger clone is a single base away; this may be a read error. For the CDR3, the DNA is TGTGCCAGCAGCCAAGTCGTCAGGGGTGGCGAGCAGTACTTC. Protein: CASSQVVRGGEQYF. This chain joins TRBV14 and TRBJ2-7; D possibly corresponds to TRBD1 (6 bases). Germline values: CDR1 SGHDN, CDR2 FVKESK. The length of the CDR3 is 14 residues. Deletions cut 1 base from V and 6 bases from J, with 13 bases between.

This clonotype was detected many times. The chain has TRBV7-8 and TRBJ2-7; D ambiguous. The CDR3 has 11 amino acids. In germline, CDR1 is SGHVS, CDR2 FQNEAQ. The germline V and J ends were trimmed by 5 bases and 4 bases, with 6 bases remaining between them. The CDR3 nucleotides are TGTGCCAGCAGCGAGAAATACGAGCAGTACTTC. Amino acids: CASSEKYEQYF.

In this sample, this clonotype turned up once. The chain recombines TRBV4-1 with TRBJ2-7; tentatively, D is TRBD1 (6 bases). The CDR3 length is 17 residues. Per the germline V gene, CDR1 is MGHRA and CDR2 is YSYEKL. V dropped 6 bases and J dropped 6 bases, with 27 bases sitting between them. CDR3 nucleotide sequence: TGCGCCAGCAGTCGACCACTAAGGTGGGGGCTGGGATCCGAGCAGTACTTC. As protein: CASSRPLRWGLGSEQYF.

The chain recombines TRBV4-2 with TRBJ1-6, with D unresolved. V was pared by 8 bases and J by 6 bases, with 17 bases between. This CDR3 spans 15 amino acids. CDR1 is LGHNA, CDR2 YNFKEQ, per germline. The CDR3 DNA is TGTGCCAGCGGCCGGTCGGCCCTCGGTAATTCACCCCTCCACTTT. It is translated as CASGRSALGNSPLHF.

This clonotype was detected a few times. A read error may be the cause here, since a much bigger clone is one base away. The chain links TRBV6-1 to TRBJ2-1; D may match TRBD1 or TRBD2 (5 bases each). This CDR3 region has 12 residues. Germline-derived CDR1 and CDR2 are MNHNS and SASEGT. The chain's CDR3 is CTSSEGGRASFF. The CDR3 DNA sequence: TGTACCAGCAGTGAAGGAGGCAGGGCGTCGTTCTTC.

As concerns this clonotype: A junction end diverges from the germline sequence, so it may reflect a read error. The V and J genes are TRBV6-5 and TRBJ2-3; 13 bases are a match to TRBD2. Germline lookup yields CDR1 MNHEY and CDR2 SVGAGI. The CDR3 loop spans 14 amino acids. CDR3 in amino acids: CATGLAGVADKQYF. In nucleotides, the CDR3 is TGTGCCACAGGACTAGCGGGAGTGGCAGATAAGCAGTATTTT.

This clonotype was detected only a few times. Germline and junction disagree at one end, which may indicate a read error. J is TRBJ2-6 and V is TRBV6-5, with D possibly TRBD1 on 6 matching bases. CDR3 length equals 18 residues. In germline, CDR1 is MNHEY, CDR2 SVGAGI. CDR3 coding DNA: TGTGTCAGCAGCCAGCAAGGGGGAGCCGGCTCTGGGGCCAACGTCCTGACTTTC. Amino acid sequence: CVSSQQGGAGSGANVLTF.

A word on this clonotype: This sequence may be a read error, since a much larger clone differs from it by one base. The chain links TRBV5-6 to TRBJ2-1; 7 nucleotides align to TRBD2. The CDR3 runs 19 residues. Looked up from germline, CDR1 is SGHDT and CDR2 is YYEEEE. For the CDR3, the DNA is TGTGCCAGCAGCAAGCCACCCACTAGCGCTCTTTACTCCTACAATGACCAGTTCTTC. It is translated as CASSKPPTSALYSYNDQFF.